This entry lists 15 T cell receptor beta chains sequenced from one sample in a study of cytomegalovirus exposure and HLA in healthy donors. The PCR ran on 60 Vbeta and 13 Jbeta primers. Using immunoSEQ multiplex PCR, the repertoire was profiled, and TCRdb retains in-frame clones only, with some absent. This repertoire shows approximately 240,000 clones, approximately 84% found once; its top ten account for 0.58%. The sample was PBMCs. The receptors come from a woman aged 35 to 49 in good health and CMV-seronegative.

V is TRBV5-4 and J is TRBJ2-7; 11 bases align to TRBD2. CDR3 length: 15 residues. J lost 6 bases, V lost 0 bases, and 5 bases had no gene match. CDR1 is SGHNT, CDR2 YYREEE, per germline (reference sequence). The CDR3 nucleotides are TGTGCCAGCAGCTTGGTACTAGCGGGGGTGGGCGAGCAGTACTTC. It is translated as CASSLVLAGVGEQYF.

The rearrangement joins TRBV5-4 to TRBJ2-7, with D possibly being TRBD2 (7 bases). CDR1 and CDR2 (germline): SGHNT, YYREEE (reference sequence). V was shortened by 0 bases and J by 0 bases, with 10 bases between the two germline ends. The CDR3 totals 15 residues. In DNA, the CDR3 is TGTGCCAGCAGCTTGGGGCGGGGGCCCTCCTACGAGCAGTACTTC. Translation gives CASSLGRGPSYEQYF.

The rearrangement joins TRBV4-3 to TRBJ2-3; perhaps TRBD2 as D (5 bases). Looked up from germline, CDR1 is LGHNA and CDR2 is YSLEER. This CDR3 has 18 residues. Trimming removed 0 bases at V and 3 bases at J, with 19 bases between. CDR3 in DNA: TGCGCCAGCAGCCAAGATGTCGTCCCGACGGGCGGGACAGATACGCAGTATTTT. This codes for CASSQDVVPTGGTDTQYF.

V usage is TRBV7-2 and J usage is TRBJ2-7; tentative D call: TRBD1 (6 bases). CDR1 is SGHTA, CDR2 FQGNSA, per germline. V was trimmed by 3 bases and J by 0 bases, leaving 9 bases between them. This CDR3 spans 14 amino acids. This chain's CDR3 is CASSLDRISYEQYF. The CDR3 nucleotides read TGTGCCAGCAGCTTGGACAGAATCTCCTACGAGCAGTACTTC.

The CDR3 sequence: CASSSDLAGNNEQFF. The DNA for the CDR3 is TGCGCCAGCAGCTCGGACCTAGCGGGGAACAATGAGCAGTTCTTC. The rearrangement uses TRBV5-1 and TRBJ2-1; 9 positions agree with TRBD2. The germline V gene encodes CDR1 SGHRS and CDR2 YFSETQ. The V segment lost 3 bases and the J segment 5 bases; nucleotides outside the gene matches: 6. The CDR3 runs 15 residues.

The V call is TRBV25-1, the J call TRBJ2-1; D possibly corresponds to TRBD1 (5 bases). CDR1 MGHDK and CDR2 SYGVNS come from the germline V gene. The CDR3 totals 15 residues. V was cut by 2 bases and J by 4 bases, with 12 bases left in between. The CDR3 sequence is CASSEEGQRYNEQFF. The CDR3 DNA reads as TGTGCCAGCAGTGAAGAAGGACAACGTTACAATGAGCAGTTCTTC.

The chain employs TRBV7-2 and TRBJ2-7; no firm D call. CDR3 length: 14 amino acids. Per germline, CDR1 SGHTA and CDR2 FQGNSA. V was clipped by 2 bases and J by 5 bases, with 13 bases between them. The CDR3 sequence: CASSLSFGSDEQYF. DNA of the CDR3: TGTGCCAGCAGCTTAAGTTTCGGGTCGGACGAGCAGTACTTC.

This rearrangement joins TRBV9 to TRBJ2-1; 9 nucleotides align to TRBD2. Germline V CDR1 and CDR2: SGDLS, YYNGEE. V trimming: 3 bases; J trimming: 8 bases; junction bases outside the gene matches: 6. The CDR3 contains 14 residues. CDR3: CASSDAGGPDEQFF. The CDR3 nucleotides read TGTGCCAGCAGCGACGCGGGGGGGCCCGATGAGCAGTTCTTC.

V is TRBV6-6 and J is TRBJ2-3; the match to TRBD2 covers 8 bases. The CDR3 consists of 13 residues. After removal of 7 bases from V and 1 base from J, the junction contained 1 base not matched to a gene. Germline CDR1 MNHNY, CDR2 SVGAGI (reference sequence). In nucleotides, the CDR3 is TGTGCCAGCATGCGGGGGGGCACAGATACGCAGTATTTT. It specifies CASMRGGTDTQYF.

The V gene is TRBV30, the J gene TRBJ1-1; a possible D gene is TRBD1 (6 bases). The length of the CDR3 is 13 residues. Germline-derived CDR1 and CDR2 are GTSNPN and SVGIG (reference sequence). Trimming removed 3 bases at V and 0 bases at J, with 8 bases between. CDR3 loop: CAWRGTMNTEAFF. In nucleotides, the CDR3 is TGTGCCTGGAGAGGGACAATGAACACTGAAGCTTTCTTT. Looking up the rest from reference TRBV30 and TRBJ1-1 gives the full variable domain: SQTIHQWPATLVQPVGSPLSLECTVEGTSNPNLYWYRQAAGRGLQLLFYSVGIGQISSEVPQNLSASRPQDRQFILSSKKLLLSDSGFYLCAWRGTMNTEAFFGQGTRLTVV.

The V call is TRBV7-6, the J call TRBJ1-2; D gene ambiguous. The CDR3 covers 12 residues. CDR1 SGHVS and CDR2 FNYEAQ come from the germline V gene. V gave up 3 bases and J gave up 7 bases, with 9 bases separating them. The CDR3 DNA reads TGTGCCAGCAGCTTCTTAGGCGGTGGCTACACCTTC. The encoded protein is CASSFLGGGYTF.

In its sample, this clone was seen a few times. The chain carries TRBV5-5 and TRBJ2-7; no clear D gene. The V and J ends lost 4 bases and 2 bases respectively, with 7 bases between them. The CDR3 runs to 12 residues. CDR1 and CDR2 (germline): SGHKS, YYEKEE (reference sequence). CDR3 sequence reads: CASSRTTYEQYF. DNA for the CDR3: TGTGCCAGCAGCCGAACTACCTACGAGCAGTACTTC.

The chain joins TRBV6-5 to TRBJ2-1, with 9 bases that match TRBD2. The CDR3 length is 15 residues. V was pared by 6 bases and J by 4 bases, with 7 bases of the junction left unmatched. Germline CDR1 and CDR2: MNHEY and SVGAGI. As DNA, the CDR3 is TGTGCCAGCAGCCGGAGCGGGGGGACTTACAATGAGCAGTTCTTC. It yields the protein CASSRSGGTYNEQFF.

The chain has TRBV7-8 and TRBJ2-1, with D perhaps TRBD2 (7 bases). CDR1 and CDR2 from the germline V gene are SGHVS and FQNEAQ. The CDR3 contains 18 residues. V dropped 5 bases and J dropped 4 bases, with 24 bases sitting between them. The CDR3, as DNA: TGTGCCAGCAGCCGCGGGGGAGGGGGGCGGCTAACTTACAATGAGCAGTTCTTC. Protein product: CASSRGGGGRLTYNEQFF.

This chain links TRBV15 with TRBJ1-5; 9 nucleotides match TRBD1. Germline values: CDR1 LNHNV, CDR2 YYDKDF (reference sequence). The CDR3 totals 15 residues. J was trimmed by 6 bases and V by 2 bases; bases with no gene match: 5. Here the CDR3 reads CATSRSRTGVQPQHF. Written as DNA, the CDR3 is TGTGCCACCAGCAGATCCCGGACAGGGGTTCAGCCCCAGCATTTT.